The rows below give T cell receptor beta chains drawn from one sample of a study of cytomegalovirus exposure and HLA in healthy donors. Only in-frame clones appear in the TCRdb table, and some are missing; sequencing was by immunoSEQ multiplex PCR. The sample has tens of thousands of clones, around three quarters seen once; the top ten hold roughly an eighth. Sample: PBMCs. The receptor set was obtained from a male donor in good health and CMV-seropositive. Each CDR3 is given with its conserved first and last residue. Each record gives: CDR3 protein, CDR3 DNA, clone size, V gene, D gene, J gene. A D gene is named only where the DNA matches it firmly. Size is omitted from some rows. Given values are once, few, many or a class for expanded clones.

CDR3 protein: CASSPGLAGTGELFF
CDR3 DNA: TGTGCCAGCAGTCCAGGACTAGCGGGAACCGGGGAGCTGTTTTTT
clone size: NA
V gene: TRBV6-5
D gene: TRBD2
J gene: TRBJ2-2

CDR3 protein: CASRIERRVYNSPLHF
CDR3 DNA: TGTGCCAGCAGGATAGAACGGAGGGTCTATAATTCACCCCTCCACTTT
clone size: NA
V gene: TRBV2
D gene: NA
J gene: TRBJ1-6

CDR3 protein: CASSEFEVLSEQYF
CDR3 DNA: TGTGCCAGCAGTGAATTTGAGGTTCTTAGCGAGCAGTACTTC
clone size: NA
V gene: TRBV25-1
D gene: NA
J gene: TRBJ2-7

CDR3 protein: CASSRTGTETSPLHF
CDR3 DNA: TGTGCCAGCTCACGAACCGGGACAGAAACTTCACCCCTCCACTTT
clone size: NA
V gene: TRBV18
D gene: TRBD1
J gene: TRBJ1-6

CDR3 protein: CASSPDLSYEQYF
CDR3 DNA: TGTGCCAGCAGCCCAGATTTATCCTACGAGCAGTACTTC
clone size: NA
V gene: TRBV7-3
D gene: NA
J gene: TRBJ2-7

CDR3 protein: CASSLALRATGGTEAFF
CDR3 DNA: TGTGCCAGCAGCTTAGCCCTCAGGGCGACAGGGGGGACTGAAGCTTTCTTT
clone size: NA
V gene: TRBV7-2
D gene: TRBD1
J gene: TRBJ1-1

CDR3 protein: CARRHRGPDSPLHF
CDR3 DNA: TGCGCCAGACGGCACAGGGGGCCTGATTCACCCCTCCACTTT
clone size: NA
V gene: TRBV10-1
D gene: TRBD1
J gene: TRBJ1-6

CDR3 protein: CASSGGVINYEQYF
CDR3 DNA: TGCGCCAGCAGCGGAGGAGTAATTAACTACGAGCAGTACTTC
clone size: once
V gene: TRBV4-1
D gene: NA
J gene: TRBJ2-7

CDR3 protein: CASSQDRGGRIF
CDR3 DNA: TGTGCCAGCAGCCAAGATCGGGGGGGCAGGATCTTC
clone size: NA
V gene: TRBV14
D gene: TRBD2
J gene: TRBJ2-1

CDR3 protein: CASSTNGGQETQYF
CDR3 DNA: TGTGCCAGCAGCACAAACGGGGGCCAAGAGACCCAGTACTTC
clone size: NA
V gene: TRBV11-1
D gene: NA
J gene: TRBJ2-5

CDR3 protein: CASNPSGRGEQFF
CDR3 DNA: TGCGCCAGCAACCCTAGCGGGAGGGGTGAGCAGTTCTTC
clone size: NA
V gene: TRBV10-1
D gene: TRBD2
J gene: TRBJ2-1

CDR3 protein: CASSVSAGGSEQYF
CDR3 DNA: TGTGCCAGCAGCGTCTCAGCGGGAGGGTCTGAGCAGTACTTC
clone size: NA
V gene: TRBV9
D gene: TRBD2
J gene: TRBJ2-7

CDR3 protein: CASSRPGTGNMDTQYF
CDR3 DNA: TGTGCCAGCAGCCGCCCCGGGACAGGTAATATGGATACGCAGTATTTT
clone size: NA
V gene: TRBV11-3
D gene: TRBD1
J gene: TRBJ2-3

CDR3 protein: CASSLSSFEGTLF
CDR3 DNA: TGTGCCAGCAGCTTATCTTCTTTCGAGGGAACCCTCTTT
clone size: NA
V gene: TRBV7-9
D gene: NA
J gene: TRBJ1-1

CDR3 protein: CASSPDRGTLETQYF
CDR3 DNA: TGCGCCAGCAGTCCGGACAGGGGGACGTTGGAGACCCAGTACTTC
clone size: NA
V gene: TRBV10-1
D gene: TRBD1
J gene: TRBJ2-5

CDR3 protein: CASSQAGRGDFNEQYF
CDR3 DNA: TGCGCCAGCAGTCAAGCGGGGAGGGGGGATTTCAACGAGCAGTACTTC
clone size: NA
V gene: TRBV23-1
D gene: NA
J gene: TRBJ2-7

CDR3 protein: CASSSLAGGYTDTQYF
CDR3 DNA: TGCGCCAGCAGCTCACTAGCGGGGGGTTACACAGATACGCAGTATTTT
clone size: NA
V gene: TRBV5-1
D gene: TRBD2
J gene: TRBJ2-3

CDR3 protein: CSATRLAGGFGEQFF
CDR3 DNA: TGCAGCGCGACCCGACTAGCGGGAGGGTTTGGTGAGCAGTTCTTC
clone size: NA
V gene: TRBV29-1
D gene: TRBD2
J gene: TRBJ2-1

CDR3 protein: CSVPMTTRDTEAFF
CDR3 DNA: TGCAGCGTTCCGATGACAACGAGGGACACTGAAGCTTTCTTT
clone size: NA
V gene: TRBV29-1
D gene: NA
J gene: TRBJ1-1

CDR3 protein: CASSQYFRDRETTEAFF
CDR3 DNA: TGTGCCAGCAGCCAATACTTCCGGGACAGGGAAACCACTGAAGCTTTCTTT
clone size: few
V gene: TRBV14
D gene: TRBD1
J gene: TRBJ1-1

CDR3 protein: CASSYAGAYNEQFF
CDR3 DNA: TGTGCCAGCAGTTACGCGGGGGCGTACAATGAGCAGTTCTTC
clone size: NA
V gene: TRBV6-6
D gene: NA
J gene: TRBJ2-1

CDR3 protein: CASRLGAGYTF
CDR3 DNA: TGTGCCAGCAGATTAGGGGCGGGCTACACCTTC
clone size: few
V gene: TRBV6-5
D gene: NA
J gene: TRBJ1-2

CDR3 protein: CASTWDSANTGELFF
CDR3 DNA: TGTGCCAGCACTTGGGACAGCGCGAACACCGGGGAGCTGTTTTTT
clone size: NA
V gene: TRBV18
D gene: TRBD1
J gene: TRBJ2-2

CDR3 protein: CASSLSGGAPYEQYF
CDR3 DNA: TGTGCCAGCAGCCTAAGCGGGGGGGCCCCCTACGAGCAGTACTTC
clone size: NA
V gene: TRBV5-4
D gene: TRBD2
J gene: TRBJ2-7

CDR3 protein: CASSPDQGRGIVNEQFF
CDR3 DNA: TGTGCCAGCAGCCCAGACCAGGGCAGGGGGATAGTCAATGAGCAGTTCTTC
clone size: NA
V gene: TRBV11-3
D gene: TRBD1
J gene: TRBJ2-1

CDR3 protein: CAWGTGNGNTIYF
CDR3 DNA: TGTGCCTGGGGTACAGGGAATGGAAACACCATATATTTT
clone size: NA
V gene: TRBV30
D gene: NA
J gene: TRBJ1-3

CDR3 protein: CASQDRGRLSYGYTF
CDR3 DNA: TGTGCCAGTCAGGACAGGGGGCGTTTAAGCTATGGCTACACCTTC
clone size: NA
V gene: TRBV19
D gene: TRBD1
J gene: TRBJ1-2

CDR3 protein: CASSLAGVPRETQYF
CDR3 DNA: TGTGCCAGCAGCTTGGCCGGGGTCCCCCGGGAGACCCAGTACTTC
clone size: NA
V gene: TRBV7-3
D gene: NA
J gene: TRBJ2-5

CDR3 protein: CSAREGNEQFF
CDR3 DNA: TGCAGTGCGAGGGAGGGAAATGAGCAGTTCTTC
clone size: NA
V gene: TRBV20-1
D gene: TRBD2
J gene: TRBJ2-1

CDR3 protein: CASSKPGLAGGATSNTGELFF
CDR3 DNA: TGTGCCAGTAGTAAGCCGGGACTAGCGGGGGGCGCCACCTCGAACACCGGGGAGCTGTTTTTT
clone size: NA
V gene: TRBV19
D gene: TRBD2
J gene: TRBJ2-2

CDR3 protein: CASSLVGALTDTQYF
CDR3 DNA: TGTGCCAGCAGCTTGGTGGGGGCCCTCACAGATACGCAGTATTTT
clone size: NA
V gene: TRBV5-4
D gene: NA
J gene: TRBJ2-3

CDR3 protein: CASSASEGAWPQHF
CDR3 DNA: TGTGCCAGCAGTGCCTCAGAGGGGGCCTGGCCCCAGCATTTT
clone size: NA
V gene: TRBV2
D gene: TRBD1
J gene: TRBJ1-5

CDR3 protein: CASSFQRGSTDTQYF
CDR3 DNA: TGTGCCAGCAGCTTCCAGCGGGGATCCACAGATACGCAGTATTTT
clone size: NA
V gene: TRBV5-6
D gene: TRBD2
J gene: TRBJ2-3

CDR3 protein: CASSLLGLAGGLYQETQYF
CDR3 DNA: TGTGCCAGCAGCCTTCTGGGACTAGCGGGGGGCCTGTACCAAGAGACCCAGTACTTC
clone size: NA
V gene: TRBV5-4
D gene: TRBD2
J gene: TRBJ2-5

CDR3 protein: CASSKWSGREHNEQFF
CDR3 DNA: TGTGCCAGCAGCAAATGGAGCGGGAGGGAACACAATGAGCAGTTCTTC
clone size: NA
V gene: TRBV21-1
D gene: NA
J gene: TRBJ2-1

CDR3 protein: CATYRGQGAYEQYF
CDR3 DNA: TGTGCCACATATAGGGGACAGGGGGCCTACGAGCAGTACTTC
clone size: few
V gene: TRBV10-3
D gene: TRBD1
J gene: TRBJ2-7

CDR3 protein: CASSLVLWGQGTEQFF
CDR3 DNA: TGTGCCAGCAGCTTAGTTCTCTGGGGACAGGGGACTGAGCAGTTCTTC
clone size: NA
V gene: TRBV7-8
D gene: TRBD1
J gene: TRBJ2-1

CDR3 protein: CASSIDPWTVPSYGYTF
CDR3 DNA: TGTGCCAGTAGTATCGACCCGTGGACAGTACCGTCCTATGGCTACACCTTC
clone size: NA
V gene: TRBV19
D gene: NA
J gene: TRBJ1-2

CDR3 protein: CAWSGQGFGQPQHF
CDR3 DNA: TGTGCCTGGAGCGGACAGGGGTTTGGGCAGCCCCAGCATTTT
clone size: NA
V gene: TRBV30
D gene: TRBD1
J gene: TRBJ1-5

CDR3 protein: CAISAAGVVNEQFF
CDR3 DNA: TGTGCCATCAGCGCAGCGGGGGTGGTCAATGAGCAGTTCTTC
clone size: NA
V gene: TRBV10-3
D gene: TRBD2
J gene: TRBJ2-1

CDR3 protein: CAWSKSETGGQYF
CDR3 DNA: TGTGCCTGGAGTAAATCTGAAACAGGTGGCCAGTACTTC
clone size: NA
V gene: TRBV30
D gene: NA
J gene: TRBJ2-5

CDR3 protein: CASSSGTGTGTYEQYF
CDR3 DNA: TGCGCCAGCAGCTCAGGAACCGGGACAGGGACCTACGAGCAGTACTTC
clone size: NA
V gene: TRBV5-1
D gene: TRBD1
J gene: TRBJ2-7

CDR3 protein: CASRVPRVTTEAFF
CDR3 DNA: TGTGCCAGCAGGGTACCCAGGGTTACCACTGAAGCTTTCTTT
clone size: few
V gene: TRBV28
D gene: NA
J gene: TRBJ1-1

CDR3 protein: CAWSPGQGAEKLFF
CDR3 DNA: TGTGCCTGGAGTCCGGGACAGGGGGCAGAAAAACTGTTTTTT
clone size: NA
V gene: TRBV30
D gene: TRBD1
J gene: TRBJ1-4